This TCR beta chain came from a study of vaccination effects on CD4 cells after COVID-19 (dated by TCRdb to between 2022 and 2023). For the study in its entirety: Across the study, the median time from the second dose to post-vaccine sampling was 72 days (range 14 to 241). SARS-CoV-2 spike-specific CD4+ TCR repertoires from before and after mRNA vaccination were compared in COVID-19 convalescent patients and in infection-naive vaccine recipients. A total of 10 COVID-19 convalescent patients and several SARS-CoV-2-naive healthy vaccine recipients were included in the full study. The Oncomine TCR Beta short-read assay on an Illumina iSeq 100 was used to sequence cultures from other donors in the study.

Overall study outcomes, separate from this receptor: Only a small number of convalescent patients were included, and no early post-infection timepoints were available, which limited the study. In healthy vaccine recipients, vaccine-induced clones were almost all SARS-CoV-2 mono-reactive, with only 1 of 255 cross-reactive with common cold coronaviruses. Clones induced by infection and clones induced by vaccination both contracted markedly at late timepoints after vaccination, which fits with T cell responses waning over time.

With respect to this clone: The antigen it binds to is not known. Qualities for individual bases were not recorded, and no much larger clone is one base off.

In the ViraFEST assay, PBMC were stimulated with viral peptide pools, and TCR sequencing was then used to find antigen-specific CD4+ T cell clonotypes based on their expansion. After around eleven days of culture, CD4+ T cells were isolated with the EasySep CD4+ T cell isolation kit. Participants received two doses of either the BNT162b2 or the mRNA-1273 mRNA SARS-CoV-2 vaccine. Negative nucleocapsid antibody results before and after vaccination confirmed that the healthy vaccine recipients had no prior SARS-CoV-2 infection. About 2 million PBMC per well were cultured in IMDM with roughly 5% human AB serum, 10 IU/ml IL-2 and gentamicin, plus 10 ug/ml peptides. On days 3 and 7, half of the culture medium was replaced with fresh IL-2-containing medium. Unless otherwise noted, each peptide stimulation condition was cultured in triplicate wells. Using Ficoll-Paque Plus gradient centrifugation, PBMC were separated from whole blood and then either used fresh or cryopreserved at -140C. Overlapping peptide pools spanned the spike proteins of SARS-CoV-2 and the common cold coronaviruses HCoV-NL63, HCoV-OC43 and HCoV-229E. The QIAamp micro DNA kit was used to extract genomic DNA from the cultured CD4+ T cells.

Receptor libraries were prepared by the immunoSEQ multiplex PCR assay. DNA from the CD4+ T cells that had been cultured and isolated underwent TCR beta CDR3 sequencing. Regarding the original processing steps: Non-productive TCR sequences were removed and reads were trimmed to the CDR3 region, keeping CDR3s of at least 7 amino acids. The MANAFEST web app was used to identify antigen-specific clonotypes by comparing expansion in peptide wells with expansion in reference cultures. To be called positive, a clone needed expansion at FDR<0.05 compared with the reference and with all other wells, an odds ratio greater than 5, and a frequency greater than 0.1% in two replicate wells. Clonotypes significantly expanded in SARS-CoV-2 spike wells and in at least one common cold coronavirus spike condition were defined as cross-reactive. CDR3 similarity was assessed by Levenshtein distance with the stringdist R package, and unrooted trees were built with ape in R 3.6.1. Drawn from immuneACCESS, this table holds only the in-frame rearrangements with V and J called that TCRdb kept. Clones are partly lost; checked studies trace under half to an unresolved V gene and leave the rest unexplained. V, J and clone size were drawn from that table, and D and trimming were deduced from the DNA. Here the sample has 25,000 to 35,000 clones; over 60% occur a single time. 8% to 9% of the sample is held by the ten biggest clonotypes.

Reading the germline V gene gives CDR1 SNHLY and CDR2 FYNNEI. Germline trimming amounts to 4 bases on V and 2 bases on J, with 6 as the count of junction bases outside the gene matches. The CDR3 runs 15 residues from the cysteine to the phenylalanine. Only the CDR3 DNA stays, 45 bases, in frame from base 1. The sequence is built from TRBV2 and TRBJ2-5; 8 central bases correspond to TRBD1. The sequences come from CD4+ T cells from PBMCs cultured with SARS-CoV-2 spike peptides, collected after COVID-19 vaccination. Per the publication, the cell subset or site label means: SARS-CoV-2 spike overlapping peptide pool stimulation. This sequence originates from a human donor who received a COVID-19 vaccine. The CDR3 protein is CASSVNRGAQETQYF. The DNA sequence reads TGTGCCAGCAGTGTGAACAGGGGGGCTCAAGAGACCCAGTACTTC.